This T cell receptor (beta chain) is drawn from a study of blood T cells in healthy people across ages. Details on this clonotype: Its antigen is as yet unknown.

Study-level results: Measured against age, TCR beta diversity per million T cells decreased in a roughly linear manner.

A second roughly 7 to 12 cycle PCR used barcoded and J-beta primers. Each cDNA molecule received a tag from a template-switch adaptor that had 12 random nucleotides. Via MiXCR, TCRdb re-called the 5' RACE reads, giving one row per CDR3 protein. This sample has around 1,700,000 distinct CDR3 sequences; about 30% occur once, and the top ten carry 7% to 9%. The CDR3 is made up of 15 amino acids. V dropped 0 bases and J dropped 7 bases, with 10 bases sitting between them. CDR1 is LGHNA and CDR2 is YSLEER in the germline V gene. The authors drew around 11 milliliters of peripheral blood from each donor. Each sample yielded at least 6 million isolated PBMCs.

The sample consisted of blood. The genes are TRBV4-3 and TRBJ1-6; maybe TRBD1 (5 bases). This receptor was identified in a woman in her 30s in good health. The CDR3 here is CASSQEVQGNSPLHF. The CDR3 DNA follows: TGCGCCAGCAGCCAAGAAGTGCAGGGAAATTCACCCCTCCACTTT.